The next 25 T cell receptor beta chains were all read from a single sample in a study of blood T cell repertoires in COVID-19. This table comes from immunoSEQ multiplex PCR, and its TCRdb copy is limited to in-frame clones, with some not included. This table has about 160,000 clones, 80% to 95% appearing once. Sequenced input: peripheral blood. Receptors originate from a man aged 30-40 years with COVID-19, enrolled during active disease.

The V gene is TRBV5-4, the J gene TRBJ2-6; 9 bases map to TRBD1. CDR3 length: 17 residues. Germline V gives CDR1 SGHNT, CDR2 YYREEE (reference sequence). Trimming at V came to 0 bases and at J to 1 base, leaving 2 bases not matched to a gene. The CDR3 region has the DNA TGTGCCAGCAGCTTGGCCGACAGGGGGTCTGGGGCCAACGTCCTGACTTTC. This encodes CASSLADRGSGANVLTF.

The CDR3 loop reads CASSKRQGALLDTEAFF. CDR3 nucleotide sequence: TGTGCCAGCAGCAAGAGACAGGGGGCGCTTTTGGACACTGAAGCTTTCTTT. The chain combines TRBV7-8 with TRBJ1-1, with TRBD1 matching 10 bases. Germline V lookup: CDR1 SGHVS, CDR2 FQNEAQ. The CDR3 consists of 17 residues. J lost 3 bases, V lost 5 bases, and 12 bases had no gene match.

The J gene is TRBJ1-2, the V gene TRBV6-6; TRBD1 aligns across 7 bases. The trim removed 6 bases at V and 7 bases at J, leaving 8 bases unmatched. The CDR3 totals 13 residues. Germline V CDR1 and CDR2: MNHNY, SVGAGI (reference sequence). This CDR3 is CASSLDRVVGYTF. DNA for the CDR3: TGTGCCAGCAGCCTCGACAGGGTAGTTGGCTACACCTTC.

The rearrangement links TRBV7-2 to TRBJ2-3, with 8 bases identical to TRBD2. The V and J ends lost 6 bases and 4 bases, in that order; junction bases with no gene match: 9. Germline V gene sequence: CDR1 SGHTA, CDR2 FQGNSA. CDR3 length: 15 residues. CDR3 in amino acids: CASRGSGGPADTQYF. The CDR3 nucleotides are TGTGCCAGCAGGGGCTCGGGGGGGCCGGCAGATACGCAGTATTTT.

The count of this clone is one. The chain has TRBV6-4 and TRBJ2-1; no clear D gene. V was pared by 3 bases and J by 0 bases, with 9 bases between. The V gene's germline CDR1 is MRHNA and CDR2 SNTAGT. This CDR3 has 15 amino acids. The CDR3: CASSEERNSYNEQFF. CDR3 DNA: TGTGCCAGCAGTGAAGAGCGAAACTCCTACAATGAGCAGTTCTTC.

This clone has a handful of counts. The chain combines TRBV4-1 with TRBJ1-2, with no clear D. Looked up from germline, CDR1 is MGHRA and CDR2 is YSYEKL. Trimming pared 1 base from V and 2 bases from J, leaving 11 bases between. This CDR3 contains 15 residues. CDR3 amino acids: CASSQAVGGNYGYTF. The DNA for the CDR3 is TGCGCCAGCAGCCAAGCGGTGGGCGGGAACTATGGCTACACCTTC.

V and J are TRBV5-1 and TRBJ2-5; D might be TRBD1 (5 bases). The CDR3 is 15 amino acids. The V end lost 0 bases, the J end lost 4 bases, and 13 bases lay between the germline ends. The germline V gene encodes CDR1 SGHRS and CDR2 YFSETQ. The CDR3, as DNA: TGCGCCAGCAGCTTGGTAGGGGTTACCGGAGAGACCCAGTACTTC. Translated: CASSLVGVTGETQYF.

This rearrangement joins TRBV6-5 to TRBJ1-5; 7 bases align to TRBD1. Germline V gives CDR1 MNHEY, CDR2 SVGAGI. This CDR3 has 15 amino acids. J lost 0 bases, V lost 10 bases, and 9 bases had no gene match. As DNA, the CDR3 is TGTGCCACCTTTTGGGACAGTTATAGCAATCAGCCCCAGCATTTT. As protein: CATFWDSYSNQPQHF.

V is TRBV6-5 and J is TRBJ2-1; 8 bases are a match to TRBD1. Germline CDR1 reads MNHEY; CDR2 reads SVGAGI. Trimming took 2 bases from V and 9 from J; bases not matched to a gene: 6. The CDR3 loop spans 14 amino acids. As DNA, the CDR3 is TGTGCCAGCAGTTACGACAGGGGAAGGGCTGAGCAGTTCTTC. It encodes CASSYDRGRAEQFF.

This clone came up once. The chain employs TRBV6-5 and TRBJ2-7; a weak D match, TRBD1 (5 bases). V gave up 2 bases and J gave up 6 bases, with 17 bases separating them. Germline V gives CDR1 MNHEY, CDR2 SVGAGI. The CDR3 extends over 15 amino acids. The CDR3 region has the DNA TGTGCCAGCAGTTACCGCCGCAGGGCGAATCGCGAGCAGTACTTC. Translated, it gives CASSYRRRANREQYF.

CDR3 DNA: TGCGCCAGCAGCTTGGCGGGGTTCGGTGAAAAACTGTTTTTT. This encodes CASSLAGFGEKLFF. The gene calls are TRBV5-1 and TRBJ1-4, with no clear D. V was trimmed by 0 bases and J by 7 bases, leaving 10 bases between them. CDR3 length: 14 residues. Per germline, CDR1 SGHRS and CDR2 YFSETQ. The complete variable domain, with remaining parts taken from reference TRBV5-1 and TRBJ1-4, reads KAGVTQTPRYLIKTRGQQVTLSCSPISGHRSVSWYQQTPGQGLQFLFEYFSETQRNKGNFPGRFSGRQFSNSRSEMNVSTLELGDSALYLCASSLAGFGEKLFFGSGTQLSVL.

The rearrangement uses TRBV7-2 and TRBJ2-2, with D possibly TRBD2 on 5 matching bases. Germline values: CDR1 SGHTA, CDR2 FQGNSA. The V gene lost 4 bases and the J gene lost 0 bases, with 12 bases spanning the gap. CDR3 length: 16 amino acids. The CDR3 loop is CASSYLGAANTGELFF. CDR3 in DNA: TGTGCCAGCAGCTATCTGGGAGCGGCGAACACCGGGGAGCTGTTTTTT.

Here the CDR3 DNA reads TGTGCCAGCAGTTTGAAAGGGGACTATGGCTACACCTTC. It is translated as CASSLKGDYGYTF. The chain employs TRBV27 and TRBJ1-2; tentatively, D is TRBD1 (5 bases). Trimming left V 3 bases short and J 3 bases short, with 8 bases between. CDR1 is MNHEY, CDR2 SMNVEV, per germline (reference sequence). The CDR3 consists of 13 residues.

The chain employs TRBV19 and TRBJ2-1; 9 bases are shared with TRBD2. Germline V lookup: CDR1 LNHDA, CDR2 SQIVND (reference sequence). This CDR3 has 14 residues. The V and J ends lost 7 bases and 4 bases, in that order; junction bases with no gene match: 5. The CDR3 sequence: CASTLSGRYNEQFF. In nucleotides, the CDR3 is TGTGCCAGTACCCTTAGCGGGAGATACAATGAGCAGTTCTTC.

The gene calls are TRBV5-6 and TRBJ1-3, with D maybe TRBD1 (6 bases). Germline V lookup: CDR1 SGHDT, CDR2 YYEEEE. There are 14 residues in the CDR3. Trimming stripped 4 bases from V and 4 bases from J, with 12 bases between. The CDR3 reads CASSEQGAGNTIYF. The CDR3 coding sequence is TGTGCCAGCAGCGAACAGGGTGCAGGAAACACCATATATTTT.

The CDR3 nucleotides are TGTGCCAGCAGCCCCCCAGGGGGAACCTCCTACGAGCAGTACTTC. Residues: CASSPPGGTSYEQYF. This sequence joins TRBV7-2 and TRBJ2-7; TRBD1 matches 7 bases. V lost 5 bases to trimming and J lost 0 bases; unmatched junction nucleotides: 7. Germline loops: CDR1 SGHTA, CDR2 FQGNSA. This CDR3 contains 15 residues.

The chain joins TRBV6-2 or TRBV6-3 to TRBJ1-5, with 7 bases that match TRBD1. The germline gives CDR1 MNHEY, CDR2 SVGEGT. This CDR3 is 18 amino acids long. V shed 2 bases and J 5 bases; nucleotides not matched to a gene: 15. This CDR3 is CASSYPRRTGRFDQPQHF. The DNA for the CDR3 is TGTGCCAGCAGTTACCCCCGACGGACAGGACGATTCGATCAGCCCCAGCATTTT.

The chain carries TRBV19 and TRBJ1-2, with a weak D call TRBD1 (5 bases). V was cut by 1 base and J by 3 bases, with 12 bases left in between. The germline V gene encodes CDR1 LNHDA and CDR2 SQIVND (reference sequence). The CDR3 is 15 residues long. The CDR3 region is CASSIAPGGDYGYTF. In DNA form, the CDR3 reads TGTGCCAGTAGTATAGCTCCCGGGGGGGACTATGGCTACACCTTC.

This chain joins TRBV6-5 and TRBJ2-1; the match to TRBD2 covers 8 bases. Looked up from germline, CDR1 is MNHEY and CDR2 is SVGAGI. This CDR3 has 16 residues. V lost 3 bases to trimming and J lost 1 base; unmatched junction nucleotides: 5. This CDR3 is CASSYKRELSYNEQFF. The CDR3, as DNA: TGTGCCAGCAGTTATAAGCGGGAGTTGTCCTACAATGAGCAGTTCTTC.

The chain uses TRBV7-2 and TRBJ2-7, with D tentatively TRBD2 (7 bases). The CDR3 has 16 amino acids. Germline-derived CDR1 and CDR2 are SGHTA and FQGNSA. V was trimmed by 5 bases and J by 3 bases, leaving 20 bases between them. The DNA of the CDR3 is TGTGCCAGCAGCCCCACCGGGGGGCAGACTCGCTACGAGCAGTACTTC. Protein sequence: CASSPTGGQTRYEQYF.

The gene calls are TRBV13 and TRBJ2-7, with D possibly being TRBD2 (7 bases). Germline V gives CDR1 PRHDT, CDR2 FYEKMQ (reference sequence). V gave up 2 bases and J gave up 2 bases, with 19 bases separating them. The CDR3 loop spans 17 amino acids. The CDR3 protein is CASSLSGGAGGPYEQYF. The CDR3 DNA follows: TGTGCCAGCAGCTTAAGTGGGGGGGCAGGAGGGCCCTACGAGCAGTACTTC.

The chain uses TRBV4-3 and TRBJ2-7, with 9 nucleotides matching TRBD1. V lost 1 base and J lost 3; bases outside the gene matches: 10. Germline V gene sequence: CDR1 LGHNA, CDR2 YSLEER. The CDR3 runs 17 residues. The DNA for the CDR3 is TGCGCCAGCAGCCAAGGAGTCGGGGGACAGGGAGGCTACGAGCAGTACTTC. Protein product: CASSQGVGGQGGYEQYF.

This rearrangement joins TRBV19 to TRBJ2-7; perhaps TRBD2 as D (6 bases). Trimming took off 5 bases at V and 0 bases at J, with 14 bases between the two ends. The CDR3 loop spans 15 amino acids. Germline lookup yields CDR1 LNHDA and CDR2 SQIVND (reference sequence). CDR3 in DNA: TGTGCCAGTAGTGCTAGCTCCGGGAGCTCCTACGAGCAGTACTTC. Protein sequence: CASSASSGSSYEQYF.

V is TRBV2 and J is TRBJ2-7; D may be TRBD2 (6 bases). Trimming stripped 6 bases from V and 3 bases from J, with 18 bases between. The CDR3 runs to 15 residues. Per the germline V gene, CDR1 is SNHLY and CDR2 is FYNNEI. This CDR3 is CASRPNSGRGYEQYF. As DNA, the CDR3 is TGTGCCAGCAGGCCTAATAGCGGACGAGGCTACGAGCAGTACTTC.

The V and J genes are TRBV30 and TRBJ1-4, with 9 bases that match TRBD1. Germline assignment: CDR1 GTSNPN and CDR2 SVGIG (reference sequence). V lost 5 bases, J lost 7 bases, and 8 bases stayed unmatched. This CDR3 is 14 amino acids long. CDR3 loop: CAWATGTGSEKLFF. The CDR3 DNA is TGTGCCTGGGCCACCGGGACAGGGAGTGAAAAACTGTTTTTT.